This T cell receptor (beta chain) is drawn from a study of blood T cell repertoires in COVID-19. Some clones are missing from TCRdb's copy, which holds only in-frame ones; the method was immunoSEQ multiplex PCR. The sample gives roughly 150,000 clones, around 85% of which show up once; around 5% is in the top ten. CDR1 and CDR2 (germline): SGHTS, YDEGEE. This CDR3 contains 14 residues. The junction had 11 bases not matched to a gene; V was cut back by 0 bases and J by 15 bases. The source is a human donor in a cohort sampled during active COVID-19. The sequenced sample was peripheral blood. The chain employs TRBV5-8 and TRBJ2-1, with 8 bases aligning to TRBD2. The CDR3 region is CASSLVSSGLTRFF. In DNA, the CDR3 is TGTGCCAGCAGCTTGGTTTCTAGCGGGCTTACTAGGTTCTTC.